The present TCR beta chain was sequenced within a study of cytomegalovirus exposure and HLA in healthy donors. The overall study: Genetic ancestry analysis placed around 76% of the approximately 400 donors that were genotyped in the Caucasian-associated cluster.

PCR was performed using 60 Vbeta and 13 Jbeta primers. Sequencing was performed with immunoSEQ multiplex PCR; in TCRdb, only in-frame clones are kept and a portion is missing. The sample carries 98,000 or so clones, about three quarters recorded once. Germline-derived CDR1 and CDR2 are MGHDK and SYGVNS. This CDR3 region has 14 residues. Unmatched junction bases numbered 3, after V lost 4 bases and J lost 3 bases. This clone was picked up one time. The antigen is undetermined. Study results and limitations: In a later analysis, several top co-occurrence clusters appeared linked to parvovirus B19, influenza, CMV and Epstein-Barr virus. Analysis was carried out at a later point, and it linked a missense DCLRE1C variant to TCR beta V- and J-gene trimming. Rare TCR sequences dominated, though some public TCRs recurred in many donors.

The receptor was derived from a woman younger than 30 in good health and CMV-seropositive. The rearrangement uses TRBV25-1 and TRBJ2-4, with 7 positions matching TRBD2. The sequencing input was PBMCs. As DNA, the CDR3 is TGTGCCAGCAGTGCTTCTAGCGGCAAAAACATTCAGTACTTC. Its translation is CASSASSGKNIQYF.